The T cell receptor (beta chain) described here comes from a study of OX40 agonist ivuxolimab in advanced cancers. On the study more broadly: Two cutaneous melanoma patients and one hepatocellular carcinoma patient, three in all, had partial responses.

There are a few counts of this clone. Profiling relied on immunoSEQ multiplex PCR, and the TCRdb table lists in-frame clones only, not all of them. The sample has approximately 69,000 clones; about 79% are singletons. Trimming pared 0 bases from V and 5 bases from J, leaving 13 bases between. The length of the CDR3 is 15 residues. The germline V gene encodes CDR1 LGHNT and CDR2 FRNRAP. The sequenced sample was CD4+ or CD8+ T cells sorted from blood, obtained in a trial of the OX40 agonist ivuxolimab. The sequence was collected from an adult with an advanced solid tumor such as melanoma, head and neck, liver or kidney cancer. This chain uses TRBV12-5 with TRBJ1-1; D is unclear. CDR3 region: CASGLVSGWETEAFF. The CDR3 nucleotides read TGTGCTAGTGGTTTGGTATCGGGGTGGGAAACTGAAGCTTTCTTT.